This TCR beta chain was captured in a study of shared clonotypes between healthy human individuals. Study results and limitations: Across subsets, estimated richness was generally greater for naive than for memory populations.

As regards this clone: Its cognate antigen is unknown. Other DNA sequences from this sample encode an identical CDR3 as well.

Splitting of each subset's genomic DNA was done evenly across several immunoSEQ plates. The repertoire was sequenced with immunoSEQ multiplex PCR; TCRdb's copy has only in-frame clones and lacks some. The sample contains nearly 600,000 clones, nearly 97% of which appear only once. CD45RO-negative, CCR7-selected cells formed the naive CD8 fraction, which excluded terminally differentiated effector memory CD45RA+ cells. Nashville, Tennessee was home to all donors, who were Caucasian adults. There are 13 residues in the CDR3. With V trimmed by 5 bases and J by 5 bases, 4 bases remained unmatched. The germline gives CDR1 MNHEY, CDR2 SMNVEV (reference sequence).

The sequence derives from a woman younger than 45 in good health. The chain recombines TRBV27 with TRBJ1-2; 8 nucleotides agree with TRBD1. The sequencing sample was made of naive CD8+ T cells sorted from blood. Written as DNA, the CDR3 is TGTGCCAGCAGTCCCGGGACAGGTTATGGCTACACCTTC. Its translation: CASSPGTGYGYTF.